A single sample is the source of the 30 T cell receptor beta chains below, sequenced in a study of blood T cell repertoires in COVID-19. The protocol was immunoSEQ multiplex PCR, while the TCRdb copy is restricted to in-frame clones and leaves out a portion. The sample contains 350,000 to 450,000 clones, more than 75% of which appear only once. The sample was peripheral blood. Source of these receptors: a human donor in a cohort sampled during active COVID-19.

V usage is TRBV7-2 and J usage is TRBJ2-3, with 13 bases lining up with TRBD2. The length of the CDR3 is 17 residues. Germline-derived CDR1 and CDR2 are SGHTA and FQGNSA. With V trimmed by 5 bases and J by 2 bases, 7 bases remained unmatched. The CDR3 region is CASSLRLAGGYTDTQYF. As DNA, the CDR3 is TGTGCCAGCAGCCTGAGACTAGCGGGGGGATACACAGATACGCAGTATTTT.

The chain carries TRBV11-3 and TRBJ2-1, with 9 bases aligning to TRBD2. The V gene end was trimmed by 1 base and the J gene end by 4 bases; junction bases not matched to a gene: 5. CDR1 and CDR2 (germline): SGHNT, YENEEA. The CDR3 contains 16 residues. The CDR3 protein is CASSLGGTSFYNEQFF. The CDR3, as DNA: TGTGCCAGCAGCTTAGGCGGGACTAGCTTTTACAATGAGCAGTTCTTC.

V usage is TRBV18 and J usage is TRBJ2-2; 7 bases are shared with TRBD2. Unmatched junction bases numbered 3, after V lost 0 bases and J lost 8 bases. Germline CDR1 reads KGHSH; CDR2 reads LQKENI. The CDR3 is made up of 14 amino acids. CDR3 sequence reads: CASSPPTAGGELFF. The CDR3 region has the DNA TGTGCCAGCTCACCACCGACAGCGGGAGGGGAGCTGTTTTTT.

CDR3 sequence reads: CATSARDRDTGELFF. The CDR3 DNA is TGTGCCACCAGCGCGCGGGACCGTGACACCGGGGAGCTGTTTTTT. J is TRBJ2-2 and V is TRBV15; TRBD2 might be the D (6 bases). The CDR3 totals 15 residues. Germline values: CDR1 LNHNV, CDR2 YYDKDF (reference sequence). The ends were cut back, 5 bases at V and 3 bases at J, with 13 bases in the middle. Together with reference TRBV15 and TRBJ2-2, the CDR3 gives the full variable domain: DAMVIQNPRYQVTQFGKPVTLSCSQTLNHNVMYWYQQKSSQAPKLLFHYYDKDFNNEADTPDNFQSRRPNTSFCFLDIRSPGLGDTAMYLCATSARDRDTGELFFGEGSRLTVL.

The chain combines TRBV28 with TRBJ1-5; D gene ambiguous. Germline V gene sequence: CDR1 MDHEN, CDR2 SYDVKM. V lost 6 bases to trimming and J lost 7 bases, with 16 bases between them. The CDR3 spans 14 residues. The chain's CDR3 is CASRRSGFDQPQHF. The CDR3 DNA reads TGTGCCAGCAGACGGAGCGGGTTCGACCAGCCCCAGCATTTT.

CDR3 nucleotide sequence: TGTGCCTGGAATACTGGAGGGGACTATGGCTACACCTTC. Its translation is CAWNTGGDYGYTF. The J gene is TRBJ1-2, the V gene TRBV30, with D maybe TRBD1 (5 bases). The CDR3 is made up of 13 amino acids. Germline CDR1 reads GTSNPN; CDR2 reads SVGIG (reference sequence). V was pared by 4 bases and J by 3 bases, with 12 bases between.

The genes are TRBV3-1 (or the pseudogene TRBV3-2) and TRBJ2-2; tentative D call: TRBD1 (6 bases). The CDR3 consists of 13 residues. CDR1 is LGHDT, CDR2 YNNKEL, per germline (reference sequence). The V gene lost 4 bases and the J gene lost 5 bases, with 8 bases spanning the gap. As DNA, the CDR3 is TGTGCCAGCAGCCTGCAGGGGACCGGGGAGCTGTTTTTT. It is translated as CASSLQGTGELFF.

CDR3 sequence (DNA): TGTGCCAGTAGTAGTCAACAGGGGTGGTACTATGGCTACACCTTC. It translates to CASSSQQGWYYGYTF. The chain recombines TRBV19 with TRBJ1-2; 7 bases fit TRBD1. CDR3 length: 15 residues. After removal of 4 bases from V and 3 bases from J, the junction contained 8 bases not matched to a gene. Germline CDR1 is LNHDA and CDR2 is SQIVND (reference sequence).

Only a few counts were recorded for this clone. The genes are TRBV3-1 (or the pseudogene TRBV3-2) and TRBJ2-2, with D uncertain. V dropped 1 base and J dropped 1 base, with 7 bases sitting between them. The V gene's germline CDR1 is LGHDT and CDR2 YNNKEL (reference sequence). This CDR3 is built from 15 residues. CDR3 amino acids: CASSQGPLNTGELFF. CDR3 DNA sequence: TGTGCCAGCAGCCAAGGTCCCCTGAACACCGGGGAGCTGTTTTTT.

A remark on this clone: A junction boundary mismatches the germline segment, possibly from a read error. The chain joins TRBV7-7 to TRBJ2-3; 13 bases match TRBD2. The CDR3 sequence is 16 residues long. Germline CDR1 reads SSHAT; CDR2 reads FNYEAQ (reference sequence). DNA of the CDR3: TGTGCTAGCAGTCCACTAGCGGGGGGGCTTCAAGATACGCAGTATTTT. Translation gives CASSPLAGGLQDTQYF.

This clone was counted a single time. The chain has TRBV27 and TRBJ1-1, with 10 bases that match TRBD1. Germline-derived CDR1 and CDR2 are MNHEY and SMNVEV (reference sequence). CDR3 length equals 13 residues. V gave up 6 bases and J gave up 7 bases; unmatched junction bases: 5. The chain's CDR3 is CASRGQGRLEAFF. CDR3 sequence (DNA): TGTGCCAGCAGGGGACAGGGGAGGCTTGAAGCTTTCTTT.

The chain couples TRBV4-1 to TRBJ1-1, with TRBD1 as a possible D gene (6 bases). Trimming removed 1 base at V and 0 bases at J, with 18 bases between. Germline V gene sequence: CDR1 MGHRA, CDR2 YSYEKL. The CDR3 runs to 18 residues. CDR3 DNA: TGCGCCAGCAGCCAAGCATTCGGTTGGGGACAAGTGAACACTGAAGCTTTCTTT. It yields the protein CASSQAFGWGQVNTEAFF.

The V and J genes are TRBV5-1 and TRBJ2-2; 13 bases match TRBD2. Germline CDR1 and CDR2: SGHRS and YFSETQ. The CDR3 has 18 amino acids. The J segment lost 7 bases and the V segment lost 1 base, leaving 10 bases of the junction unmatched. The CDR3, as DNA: TGCGCCAGCAGCTTGAGGACTAGCGGGGGTCTACCGGTCGGGGAGCTGTTTTTT. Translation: CASSLRTSGGLPVGELFF.

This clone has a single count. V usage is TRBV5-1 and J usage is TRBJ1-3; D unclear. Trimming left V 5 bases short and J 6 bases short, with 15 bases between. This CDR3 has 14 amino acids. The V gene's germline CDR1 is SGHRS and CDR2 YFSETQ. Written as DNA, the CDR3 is TGCGCCAGCAGGGACCTGAGGGAGGCAAACACCATATATTTT. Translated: CASRDLREANTIYF.

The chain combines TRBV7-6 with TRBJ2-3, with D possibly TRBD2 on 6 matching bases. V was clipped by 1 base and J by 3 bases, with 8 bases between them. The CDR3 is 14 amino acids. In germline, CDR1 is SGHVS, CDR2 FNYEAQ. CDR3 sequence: CASSLVGLTDTQYF. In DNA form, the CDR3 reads TGTGCCAGCAGCTTAGTCGGACTAACAGATACGCAGTATTTT.

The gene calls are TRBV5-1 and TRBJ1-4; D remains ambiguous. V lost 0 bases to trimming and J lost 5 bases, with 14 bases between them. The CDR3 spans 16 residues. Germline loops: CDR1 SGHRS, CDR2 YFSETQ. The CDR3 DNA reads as TGCGCCAGCAGCTTGGGTTACAGCCAGCTCAATGAAAAACTGTTTTTT. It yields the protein CASSLGYSQLNEKLFF. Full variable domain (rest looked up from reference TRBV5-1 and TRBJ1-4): KAGVTQTPRYLIKTRGQQVTLSCSPISGHRSVSWYQQTPGQGLQFLFEYFSETQRNKGNFPGRFSGRQFSNSRSEMNVSTLELGDSALYLCASSLGYSQLNEKLFFGSGTQLSVL.

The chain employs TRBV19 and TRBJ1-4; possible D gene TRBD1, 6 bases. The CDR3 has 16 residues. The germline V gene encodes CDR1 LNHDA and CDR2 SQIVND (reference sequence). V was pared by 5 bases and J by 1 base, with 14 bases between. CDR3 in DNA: TGTGCCAGTAGTGTCCCAGGACAGCTAACTAATGAAAAACTGTTTTTT. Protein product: CASSVPGQLTNEKLFF.

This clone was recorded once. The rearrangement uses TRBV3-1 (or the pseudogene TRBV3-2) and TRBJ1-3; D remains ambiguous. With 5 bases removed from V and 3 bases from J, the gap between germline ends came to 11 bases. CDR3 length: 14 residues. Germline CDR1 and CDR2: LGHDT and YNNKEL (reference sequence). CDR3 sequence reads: CASSMSRSGNTIYF. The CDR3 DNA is TGTGCCAGCAGCATGTCCCGGAGTGGAAACACCATATATTTT.

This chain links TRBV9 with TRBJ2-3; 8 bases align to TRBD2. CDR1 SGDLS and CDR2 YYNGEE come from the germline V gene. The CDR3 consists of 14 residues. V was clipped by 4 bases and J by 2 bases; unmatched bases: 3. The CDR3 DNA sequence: TGTGCCAGCAGCTTAGCGGGATCCACAGATACGCAGTATTTT. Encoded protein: CASSLAGSTDTQYF.

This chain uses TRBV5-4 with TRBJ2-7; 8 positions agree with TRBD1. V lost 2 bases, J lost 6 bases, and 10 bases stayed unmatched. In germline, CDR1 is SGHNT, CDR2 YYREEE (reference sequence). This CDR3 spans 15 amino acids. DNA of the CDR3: TGTGCCAGCAGCTTCTCGGACAGGGCGGAGGGCGAGCAGTACTTC. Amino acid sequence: CASSFSDRAEGEQYF. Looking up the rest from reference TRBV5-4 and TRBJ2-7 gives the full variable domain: ETGVTQSPTHLIKTRGQQVTLRCSSQSGHNTVSWYQQALGQGPQFIFQYYREEENGRGNFPPRFSGLQFPNYSSELNVNALELDDSALYLCASSFSDRAEGEQYFGPGTRLTVT.

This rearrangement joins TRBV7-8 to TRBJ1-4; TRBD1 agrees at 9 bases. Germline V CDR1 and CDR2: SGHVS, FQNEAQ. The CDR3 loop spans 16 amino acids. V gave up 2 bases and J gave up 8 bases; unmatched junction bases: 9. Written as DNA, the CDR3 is TGTGCCAGCAGCTTAACACCGGGACAGGGCAGAGAAAAACTGTTTTTT. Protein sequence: CASSLTPGQGREKLFF.

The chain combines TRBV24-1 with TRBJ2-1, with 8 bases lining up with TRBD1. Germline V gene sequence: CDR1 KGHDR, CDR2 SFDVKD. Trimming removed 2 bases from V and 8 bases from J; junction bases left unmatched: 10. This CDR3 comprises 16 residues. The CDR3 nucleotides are TGTGCCACCAGTGATTCCGCGGACAGGGCCATCGATGAGCAGTTCTTC. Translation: CATSDSADRAIDEQFF.

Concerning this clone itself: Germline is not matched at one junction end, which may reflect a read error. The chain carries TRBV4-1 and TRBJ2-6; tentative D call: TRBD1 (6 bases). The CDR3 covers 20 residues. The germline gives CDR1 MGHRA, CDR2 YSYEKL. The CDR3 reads CASRQAAGKTGSSGANVLTF. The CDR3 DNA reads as TGCGCCAGCAGGCAAGCGGCTGGTAAGACAGGTTCATCTGGGGCCAACGTCCTGACTTTC.

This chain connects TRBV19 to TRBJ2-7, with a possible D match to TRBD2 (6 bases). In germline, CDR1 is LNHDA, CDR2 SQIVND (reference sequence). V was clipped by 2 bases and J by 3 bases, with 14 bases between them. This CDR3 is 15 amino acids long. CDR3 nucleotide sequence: TGTGCCAGTAGTATATTGACGGGACTCCACTACGAGCAGTACTTC. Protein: CASSILTGLHYEQYF.

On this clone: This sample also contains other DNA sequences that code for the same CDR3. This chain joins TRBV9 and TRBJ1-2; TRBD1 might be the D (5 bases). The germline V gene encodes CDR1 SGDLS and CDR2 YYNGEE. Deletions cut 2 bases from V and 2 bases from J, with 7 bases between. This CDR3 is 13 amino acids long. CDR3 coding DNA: TGTGCCAGCAGCGTCGACAGCAACTATGGCTACACCTTC. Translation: CASSVDSNYGYTF.

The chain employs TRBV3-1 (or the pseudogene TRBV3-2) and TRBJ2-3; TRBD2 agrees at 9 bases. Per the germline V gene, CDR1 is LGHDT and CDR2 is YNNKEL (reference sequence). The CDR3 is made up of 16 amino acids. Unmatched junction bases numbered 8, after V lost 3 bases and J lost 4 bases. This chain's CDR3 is CASSQGLAEYADTQYF. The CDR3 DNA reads TGTGCCAGCAGCCAGGGACTAGCTGAGTACGCAGATACGCAGTATTTT.

The CDR3 DNA reads TGTGCCAGTAGCCTAGTCCCCCAAGAGACCCAGTACTTC. Its translation is CASSLVPQETQYF. The rearrangement links TRBV19 to TRBJ2-5; D not resolved. Germline V lookup: CDR1 LNHDA, CDR2 SQIVND (reference sequence). The CDR3 consists of 13 residues. Deletions cut 6 bases from V and 1 base from J, with 9 bases between.

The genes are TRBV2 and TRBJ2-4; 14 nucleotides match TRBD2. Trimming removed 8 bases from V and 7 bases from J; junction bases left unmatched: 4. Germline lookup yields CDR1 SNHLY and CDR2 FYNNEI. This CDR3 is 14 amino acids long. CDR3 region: CASGTSGSRNIQYF. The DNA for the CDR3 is TGTGCCAGCGGGACTAGCGGGAGTAGGAACATTCAGTACTTC.

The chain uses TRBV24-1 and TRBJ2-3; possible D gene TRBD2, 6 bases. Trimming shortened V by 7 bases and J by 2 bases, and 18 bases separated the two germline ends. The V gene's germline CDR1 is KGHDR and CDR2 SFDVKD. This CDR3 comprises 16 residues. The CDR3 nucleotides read TGTGCCACCAGGCCCCGCGCGGGGACGGACACAGATACGCAGTATTTT. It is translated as CATRPRAGTDTDTQYF.

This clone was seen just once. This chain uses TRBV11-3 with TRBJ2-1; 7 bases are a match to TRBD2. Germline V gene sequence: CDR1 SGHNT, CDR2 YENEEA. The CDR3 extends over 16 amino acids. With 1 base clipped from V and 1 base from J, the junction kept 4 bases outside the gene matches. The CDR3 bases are TGTGCCAGCAGCTTAGGGGGAGGGTCTTCCTACAATGAGCAGTTCTTC. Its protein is CASSLGGGSSYNEQFF.